The 9 T cell receptor beta chains presented below share a single source sample, sequenced in a study of blood T cell repertoires in COVID-19. The data were produced by immunoSEQ multiplex PCR, yet TCRdb's version contains in-frame clones alone and is incomplete. The repertoire includes 280,000 or so clones, 75% to 90% of them detected once, and 2% to 3% sits in the top ten. Sample: PBMCs or T cells enriched from blood (not recorded which). The receptors were sampled from a woman aged 50 to 60 who had recovered from COVID-19.

The chain carries TRBV7-7 and TRBJ2-7; 12 nucleotides agree with TRBD2. Germline values: CDR1 SSHAT, CDR2 FNYEAQ (reference sequence). Trimming removed 4 bases from V and 5 bases from J; junction bases left unmatched: 6. The CDR3 contains 15 residues. The CDR3 DNA is TGTGCCAGCAGCTCGGGACTAGCGGGCATCGACGAGCAGTACTTC. Translation: CASSSGLAGIDEQYF.

V gene TRBV30 combines with J gene TRBJ1-5, with D maybe TRBD1 (6 bases). The CDR3 extends over 14 amino acids. From germline, CDR1 is GTSNPN and CDR2 SVGIG (reference sequence). The V end lost 4 bases, the J end lost 0 bases, and 10 bases lay between the germline ends. The CDR3 region has the DNA TGTGCCTGGAACCGGGACATTAGCAATCAGCCCCAGCATTTT. As protein: CAWNRDISNQPQHF. Looking up the rest from reference TRBV30 and TRBJ1-5 gives the full variable domain: SQTIHQWPATLVQPVGSPLSLECTVEGTSNPNLYWYRQAAGRGLQLLFYSVGIGQISSEVPQNLSASRPQDRQFILSSKKLLLSDSGFYLCAWNRDISNQPQHFGDGTRLSIL.

The CDR3 loop reads CASSMYSSGGNYGYTF. CDR3 nucleotide sequence: TGTGCCAGTAGTATGTATTCGTCAGGGGGGAACTATGGCTACACCTTC. The chain links TRBV19 to TRBJ1-2, with 7 bases identical to TRBD1. Per the germline V gene, CDR1 is LNHDA and CDR2 is SQIVND (reference sequence). CDR3 length equals 16 residues. Trimming took 3 bases from V and 2 from J; bases not matched to a gene: 9. Full variable domain (missing parts from reference TRBV19 and TRBJ1-2): DGGITQSPKYLFRKEGQNVTLSCEQNLNHDAMYWYRQDPGQGLRLIYYSQIVNDFQKGDIAEGYSVSREKKESFPLTVTSAQKNPTAFYLCASSMYSSGGNYGYTFGSGTRLTVV.

This sequence joins TRBV12-3 or TRBV12-4 and TRBJ1-2; a weak D match, TRBD1 (6 bases). The CDR3 is 13 amino acids. Trimming left V 5 bases short and J 6 bases short, with 13 bases between. CDR3 sequence reads: CASSIPGADGYTF. The DNA of the CDR3 is TGTGCCAGCAGTATTCCAGGGGCGGATGGCTACACCTTC.

The J gene is TRBJ2-2, the V gene TRBV7-8; no clear D. The V gene lost 5 bases and the J gene lost 8 bases, with 9 bases spanning the gap. CDR3 length equals 12 residues. Germline V gene sequence: CDR1 SGHVS, CDR2 FQNEAQ. Here the CDR3 DNA reads TGTGCCAGCAGCCCTATCCTAGGGGAGCTGTTTTTT. Amino acid sequence: CASSPILGELFF. The full variable domain, its missing parts supplied by reference TRBV7-8 and TRBJ2-2, is GAGVSQSPRYKVAKRGQDVALRCDPISGHVSLFWYQQALGQGPEFLTYFQNEAQLDKSGLPSDRFFAERPEGSVSTLKIQRTQQEDSAVYLCASSPILGELFFGEGSRLTVL.

This clone has only a few counts. The genes are TRBV7-9 and TRBJ1-1; the D gene is possibly TRBD1 (6 bases). V lost 2 bases and J 8 bases, leaving 15 bases between the germline ends. CDR3 size: 14 residues. Per the germline V gene, CDR1 is SEHNR and CDR2 is FQNEAQ (reference sequence). The CDR3 coding sequence is TGTGCCAGCAGCTTAATTTACAGGGCCGGGGAAGCTTTCTTT. Amino acid sequence: CASSLIYRAGEAFF.

The rearrangement uses TRBV2 and TRBJ2-5, with 7 positions matching TRBD2. The trim removed 7 bases at V and 4 bases at J, leaving 9 bases unmatched. Germline V gene lookup returns CDR1 SNHLY and CDR2 FYNNEI. CDR3 length equals 14 residues. CDR3 amino acids: CASMVGRAVETQYF. CDR3 DNA: TGTGCCAGCATGGTTGGGAGGGCGGTAGAGACCCAGTACTTC.

This CDR3 reads CASSLEGDPYNEQFF. The CDR3, as DNA: TGCGCCAGCAGCTTGGAGGGGGACCCCTACAATGAGCAGTTCTTC. The chain carries TRBV5-1 and TRBJ2-1; D is possibly TRBD1 (6 bases). Germline V gene data show CDR1 as SGHRS and CDR2 as YFSETQ. V lost 0 bases, J lost 2 bases, and 9 bases lay in between. CDR3 length equals 15 residues.

The V call is TRBV19, the J call TRBJ2-5; D not certain. The CDR3 covers 14 residues. Trimming stripped 0 bases from V and 2 bases from J, with 7 bases between. CDR1 and CDR2 from the germline V gene are LNHDA and SQIVND (reference sequence). CDR3 region: CASSIDRWQETQYF. The DNA of the CDR3 is TGTGCCAGTAGTATAGATCGGTGGCAAGAGACCCAGTACTTC.